The next 18 T cell receptor beta chains were all read from a single sample in a study of cytomegalovirus exposure and HLA in healthy donors. With 60 Vbeta and 13 Jbeta primers, the PCR was carried out. TCRdb keeps only in-frame clones here, not all; method: immunoSEQ multiplex PCR. Of 50,000 to 65,000 clones detected, approximately 77% appear once; the ten largest clones hold 3%. Sequencing used PBMCs. These receptors were obtained from a woman under 30 in good health and CMV-seronegative.

The chain uses TRBV14 and TRBJ2-1, with D hard to call. Between the trimmed V and J ends, which lost 0 bases and 2 bases, there was a span of 11 bases. Germline lookup yields CDR1 SGHDN and CDR2 FVKESK. This CDR3 spans 16 amino acids. The CDR3 is CASSQEAAGAYNEQFF. CDR3 nucleotide sequence: TGTGCCAGCAGCCAAGAGGCAGCAGGCGCCTACAATGAGCAGTTCTTC.

V and J are TRBV29-1 and TRBJ2-3; unclear D gene. CDR3 length equals 13 residues. V lost 7 bases, J lost 1 base, and 12 bases lay in between. CDR1 and CDR2 (germline): SQVTM, ANQGSEA. CDR3 DNA: TGCAGCGCCAGTAGCCTACGCACAGATACGCAGTATTTT. It codes for CSASSLRTDTQYF.

The chain recombines TRBV10-3 with TRBJ1-2; D possibly corresponds to TRBD1 (5 bases). The length of the CDR3 is 14 residues. The germline V gene encodes CDR1 ENHRY and CDR2 SYGVKD. V was clipped by 2 bases and J by 4 bases, with 11 bases between them. The CDR3: CAISEGGGAYGYTF. DNA of the CDR3: TGTGCCATCAGTGAGGGAGGAGGGGCCTATGGCTACACCTTC.

The chain recombines TRBV10-2 with TRBJ2-3; TRBD1 is a possible D gene (5 bases). Germline CDR1 WSHSY, CDR2 SAAADI. The ends were cut back, 8 bases at V and 0 bases at J, with 6 bases in the middle. The CDR3 has 12 amino acids. The CDR3 nucleotides are TGCGCCAGCGGGGCTAGCACAGATACGCAGTATTTT. It specifies CASGASTDTQYF.

Worth noting for this clone: The junction differs from germline at one of its ends, possibly a read error. The chain recombines TRBV6-1 with TRBJ2-6; D may be TRBD1 (5 bases). Per the germline V gene, CDR1 is MNHNS and CDR2 is SASEGT. The length of the CDR3 is 15 residues. The CDR3 here is CASSERVSGANGLTF. The CDR3 DNA sequence: TGTGCCAGCAGTGAACGCGTCTCTGGGGCCAACGGCCTGACTTTC.

The chain links TRBV28 to TRBJ1-5; a possible D gene is TRBD1 (6 bases). Germline V CDR1 and CDR2: MDHEN, SYDVKM. V was cut by 7 bases and J by 3 bases, with 16 bases left in between. This CDR3 has 15 residues. In DNA form, the CDR3 reads TGTGCCAGCACCCCCAGCCCAGGGGACAATCAGCCCCAGCATTTT. Its translation is CASTPSPGDNQPQHF.

J is TRBJ2-3 and V is TRBV6-1; 11 positions agree with TRBD2. This CDR3 has 16 residues. The V gene end was trimmed by 4 bases and the J gene end by 0 bases; junction bases not matched to a gene: 3. Germline CDR1 reads MNHNS; CDR2 reads SASEGT. CDR3 residues: CASSGLAGGSTDTQYF. As DNA, the CDR3 is TGTGCCAGCAGTGGGCTAGCGGGAGGTAGCACAGATACGCAGTATTTT.

The V and J genes are TRBV6-5 and TRBJ1-1; D perhaps matches TRBD1 (6 bases). Germline V gene data show CDR1 as MNHEY and CDR2 as SVGAGI. V was clipped by 4 bases and J by 0 bases, with 12 bases between them. CDR3 length equals 15 residues. The CDR3 DNA follows: TGTGCCAGCAGTTTGGGCAGGGGTATGAACACTGAAGCTTTCTTT. It yields the protein CASSLGRGMNTEAFF.

CDR3 residues: CASSMYSGDYGYTF. CDR3 nucleotide sequence: TGTGCCAGTAGTATGTATTCAGGGGACTATGGCTACACCTTC. The chain joins TRBV19 to TRBJ1-2; a weak D match, TRBD1 (6 bases). This CDR3 has 14 amino acids. Trimming took off 3 bases at V and 3 bases at J, with 11 bases between the two ends. The germline gives CDR1 LNHDA, CDR2 SQIVND (reference sequence).

This chain links TRBV11-1 with TRBJ2-3; a weak D match, TRBD1 (6 bases). Trimming took 7 bases from V and 2 from J, leaving 10 bases between them. CDR1 is SGHAT, CDR2 FQDESV, per germline (reference sequence). The CDR3 spans 13 residues. CDR3 residues: CASIDRTTDTQYF. The CDR3 DNA follows: TGTGCCAGCATTGACAGGACCACAGATACGCAGTATTTT.

For this clone: Compared with germline, one end of the junction differs, possibly owing to a read error. The gene calls are TRBV28 and TRBJ2-6, with 9 nucleotides matching TRBD2. The germline V gene has CDR1 MDHEN and CDR2 SYDVKM. CDR3 length: 16 amino acids. CDR3 in amino acids: CASSLGTSSGANGLTF. The CDR3 nucleotides are TGTGCCAGCAGTTTAGGGACTAGCTCTGGGGCCAACGGCCTGACTTTC.

This sequence joins TRBV19 and TRBJ2-5, with 11 bases aligning to TRBD2. The CDR3 loop spans 15 amino acids. Germline V gene lookup returns CDR1 LNHDA and CDR2 SQIVND (reference sequence). V shed 5 bases, J shed 2 bases, and the junction held 4 bases outside the gene matches. Written as DNA, the CDR3 is TGTGCCAGTAGTCCCAGACTAGCGGGGCAAGAGACCCAGTACTTC. It specifies CASSPRLAGQETQYF.

V is TRBV28 and J is TRBJ1-2, with D perhaps matching TRBD1 (6 bases). The germline V and J ends were trimmed by 4 bases and 10 bases, with 10 bases remaining between them. The CDR3 runs to 11 residues. Germline CDR1 is MDHEN and CDR2 is SYDVKM. The CDR3 sequence: CASSSMGAYTF. The DNA for the CDR3 is TGTGCCAGCAGTTCCATGGGGGCCTACACCTTC.

The V gene is TRBV28, the J gene TRBJ1-6, with 7 nucleotides matching TRBD1. The CDR3 loop spans 17 amino acids. CDR1 and CDR2 (germline): MDHEN, SYDVKM. Trimming at V came to 3 bases and at J to 7 bases, leaving 12 bases not matched to a gene. CDR3 sequence (DNA): TGTGCCAGCAGTTTCCGACAGGGTGGTTCGGGGAATTCACCCCTCCACTTT. Translation: CASSFRQGGSGNSPLHF.

The chain combines TRBV5-1 with TRBJ2-1; the D gene is possibly TRBD1 (6 bases). V lost 0 bases, J lost 8 bases, and 9 bases lay in between. Per the germline V gene, CDR1 is SGHRS and CDR2 is YFSETQ. The CDR3 is 13 residues long. For the CDR3, the DNA is TGCGCCAGCAGCTTGGGGGCAGGGGATGAGCAGTTCTTC. Translation gives CASSLGAGDEQFF. Combining the CDR3 with reference TRBV5-1 and TRBJ2-1 gives the whole variable domain KAGVTQTPRYLIKTRGQQVTLSCSPISGHRSVSWYQQTPGQGLQFLFEYFSETQRNKGNFPGRFSGRQFSNSRSEMNVSTLELGDSALYLCASSLGAGDEQFFGPGTRLTVL.

V and J are TRBV9 and TRBJ2-5; D perhaps matches TRBD2 (6 bases). Trimming shortened V by 0 bases and J by 2 bases, and 11 bases separated the two germline ends. CDR1 and CDR2 from the germline V gene are SGDLS and YYNGEE. This CDR3 has 15 residues. CDR3 region: CASSVAGRGQETQYF. The CDR3 coding sequence is TGTGCCAGCAGCGTAGCCGGGAGAGGGCAAGAGACCCAGTACTTC.

The CDR3 region is CASSLGWETLAKNIQYF. The CDR3 DNA follows: TGTGCCAGCAGCTTAGGGTGGGAGACCTTAGCCAAAAACATTCAGTACTTC. V usage is TRBV7-9 and J usage is TRBJ2-4; possibly TRBD2 for D (5 bases). Germline V lookup: CDR1 SEHNR, CDR2 FQNEAQ (reference sequence). V lost 1 base and J 0 bases, leaving 13 bases between the germline ends. The CDR3 has 17 residues.

This clone was seen more than once but under ten times. The CDR3 here is CASGAGLRAFF. As DNA, the CDR3 is TGTGCCAGCGGGGCGGGACTACGCGCTTTCTTT. V usage is TRBV6-1 and J usage is TRBJ1-1; a weak D match, TRBD1 (5 bases). Trimming shortened V by 8 bases and J by 11 bases, and 15 bases separated the two germline ends. The CDR3 is made up of 11 amino acids. Germline loops: CDR1 MNHNS, CDR2 SASEGT.